This TCR beta chain appears in the sequencing data of a study of blood T cell repertoires in COVID-19 (dated by TCRdb to the early 2020s). The study in broad terms: Collaborator samples came from the United States, Italy and Spain and covered acute and convalescent phases of COVID-19. The material from the prospective study consisted of cDNA or gDNA derived from T cells, B-cell-depleted T cells, or PBMCs. The dataset comprised deeply sampled blood TCRbeta repertoires from subjects exposed to, actively infected with, or recovered from COVID-19. The repertoires were made available in a free public database intended to serve as a resource for research on the immune response to SARS-CoV-2. The samples were drawn from two sources: the first 160 participants of the ongoing ImmuneRACE study, and approximately 1,300 subjects contributed by 6 global collaborators. Sample metadata almost always included a de-identified subject ID, COVID-19 status, age in years and sex. HLA class I and class II types, where available, came from metadata supplied by the sample provider rather than from assay-based typing. General findings and caveats noted by the study authors: Clinical and demographic metadata were provided uncurated, with the amount varying by source and participant.

In the prospective study, participants were roughly 18 to 100 years old, resided in 24 geographic areas of the United States, and were enrolled through a virtual design. In the prospective study, participants were assigned to cohorts based on the clinical history participants reported in a screening survey and a study questionnaire. Mobile phlebotomists in the prospective study collected whole blood, serum and a nasopharyngeal or oropharyngeal swab from every participant. Prospective study participants could optionally give additional blood draws and questionnaires over an approximately 2-month period. Before DNA extraction, prospective study blood samples were shipped either frozen or at room temperature. About this clone: The antigen this receptor binds is unknown. The input lacks base qualities; no much larger clone sits a single base away.

Per the germline V gene, SGHTA is the CDR1 and FQGNSA is the CDR2. Its CDR3 holds 12 amino acids, cysteine through phenylalanine. Only the CDR3 DNA stays, 36 bases, in frame from base 1. V and J are truncated by 5 bases and 4 bases respectively, leaving an intervening sequence of 6 bases. TCRbeta CDR3 regions were amplified from genomic DNA using the immunoSEQ Assay, a bias-controlled multiplex PCR. Per the authors' processing: The number of nucleated cells in each sample was estimated from the amplification of reference gene primers within the assay. Sequence reads were collapsed and filtered to measure the absolute abundance of every unique TCRbeta CDR3 rearrangement. For each sample, productive Simpson clonality was calculated as the square root of Simpson's diversity index across productive rearrangements. The table comes from immuneACCESS by way of TCRdb, which keeps in-frame sequences with V and J called. Part of the clones is missing from these tables; in studies checked, under half for an unresolved V gene and the rest for unknown reasons. The DNA gave D and trimming, while V, J and clone size come from that table. Here the sample has about 180,000 clones; 81% occur a single time. The ten largest clonotypes hold 5.6% of the sample.

Here the chain combines TRBV7-2 and TRBJ2-1, and perhaps TRBD2 as D gene, on 5 matching bases. Sequencing was done on a sample of PBMCs or T cells enriched from blood (not recorded which). The TCR sequence derives from a woman aged 40 to 50 with acute COVID-19. The nucleotide sequence reads as follows: TGTGCCAGCAGCAGCGGATACAATGAGCAGTTCTTC. Translation gives CASSSGYNEQFF.